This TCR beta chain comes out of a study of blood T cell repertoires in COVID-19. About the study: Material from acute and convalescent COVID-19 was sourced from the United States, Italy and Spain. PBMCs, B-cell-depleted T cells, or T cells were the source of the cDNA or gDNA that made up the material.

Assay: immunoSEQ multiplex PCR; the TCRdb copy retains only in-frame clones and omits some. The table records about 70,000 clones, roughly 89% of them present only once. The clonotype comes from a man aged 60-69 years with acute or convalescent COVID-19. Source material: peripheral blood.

CDR3 in amino acids: CASSVQGTQYF. CDR3 DNA sequence: TGTGCCAGCAGCGTACAGGGTACCCAGTACTTC. V and J are TRBV6-5 and TRBJ2-5; the D gene is possibly TRBD1 (6 bases). Germline V CDR1 and CDR2: MNHEY, SVGAGI. V dropped 6 bases and J dropped 8 bases, with 10 bases sitting between them. The CDR3 is 11 amino acids.